These 5 T cell receptor beta chains were sequenced from one sample in a study of cytomegalovirus exposure and HLA in healthy donors. Researchers ran the PCR with 60 Vbeta and 13 Jbeta primers. Repertoires were generated with immunoSEQ multiplex PCR, while TCRdb's copy carries only in-frame clones and drops some. The table lists about 160,000 clones, approximately 77% of them singletons. The sequencing input was PBMCs. The source is a man in his forties or fifties in good health and CMV-seropositive.

The CDR3: CASSQDWASGNTIYF. DNA for the CDR3: TGTGCCAGCAGCCAAGATTGGGCGTCAGGAAACACCATATATTTT. The genes are TRBV4-2 and TRBJ1-3; D not certain. Trimming shortened V by 0 bases and J by 4 bases, and 10 bases separated the two germline ends. CDR1 and CDR2 (germline): LGHNA, YNFKEQ. The CDR3 consists of 15 residues.

The V and J genes are TRBV18 and TRBJ1-6; 7 bases align to TRBD1. The CDR3 extends over 14 amino acids. V trimming: 2 bases; J trimming: 9 bases; junction bases outside the gene matches: 4. Per the germline V gene, CDR1 is KGHSH and CDR2 is LQKENI. The CDR3 loop is CASSPTHRGSPLHF. In DNA, the CDR3 is TGTGCCAGCTCACCAACGCACAGGGGTTCACCCCTCCACTTT. The variable domain in full, completed from reference TRBV18 and TRBJ1-6, reads NAGVMQNPRHLVRRRGQEARLRCSPMKGHSHVYWYRQLPEEGLKFMVYLQKENIIDESGMPKERFSAEFPKEGPSILRIQQVVRGDSAAYFCASSPTHRGSPLHFGNGTRLTVT.

The chain employs TRBV2 and TRBJ2-1, with TRBD1 matching over 10 bases. Looked up from germline, CDR1 is SNHLY and CDR2 is FYNNEI. V trimming: 8 bases; J trimming: 15 bases; junction bases outside the gene matches: 10. CDR3 length: 12 amino acids. DNA for the CDR3: TGTGCCAGCCAAGAAAATTGGACAGGGGGGTTCTTC. This gives the protein CASQENWTGGFF.

This clone was observed a single time. This chain connects TRBV6-1 to TRBJ2-3; a weak D match, TRBD2 (6 bases). Germline V CDR1 and CDR2: MNHNS, SASEGT. The CDR3 totals 17 residues. Trimming took 2 bases from V and 1 from J, leaving 16 bases between them. Here the CDR3 reads CASSETRGSKGTDTQYF. The CDR3 nucleotides are TGTGCCAGCAGTGAAACGCGGGGATCCAAGGGCACAGATACGCAGTATTTT.

V gene TRBV7-8 combines with J gene TRBJ1-5; maybe TRBD1 (5 bases). CDR3 length: 17 residues. Germline V lookup: CDR1 SGHVS, CDR2 FQNEAQ. Trimming shortened V by 4 bases and J by 5 bases, and 21 bases separated the two germline ends. CDR3 sequence (DNA): TGTGCCAGCAGCTCCCGTGGAGGGCAGGGTGGGTATCAGCCCCAGCATTTT. This sequence encodes CASSSRGGQGGYQPQHF.